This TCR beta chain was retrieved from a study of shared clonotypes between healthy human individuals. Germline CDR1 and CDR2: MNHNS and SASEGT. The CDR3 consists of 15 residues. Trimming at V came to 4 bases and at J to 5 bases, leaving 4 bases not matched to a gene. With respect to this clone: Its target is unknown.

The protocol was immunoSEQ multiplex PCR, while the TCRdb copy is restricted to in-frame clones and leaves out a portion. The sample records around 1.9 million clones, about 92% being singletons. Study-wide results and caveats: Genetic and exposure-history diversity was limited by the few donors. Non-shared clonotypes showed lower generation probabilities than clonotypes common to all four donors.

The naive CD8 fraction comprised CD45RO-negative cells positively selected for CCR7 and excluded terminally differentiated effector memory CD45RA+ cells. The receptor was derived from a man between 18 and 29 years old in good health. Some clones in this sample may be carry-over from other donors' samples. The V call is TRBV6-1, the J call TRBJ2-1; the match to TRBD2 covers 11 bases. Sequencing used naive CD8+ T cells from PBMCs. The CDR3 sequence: CASSASGRLNNEQFF. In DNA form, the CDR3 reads TGTGCCAGCAGTGCTAGCGGGAGGCTCAACAATGAGCAGTTCTTC.